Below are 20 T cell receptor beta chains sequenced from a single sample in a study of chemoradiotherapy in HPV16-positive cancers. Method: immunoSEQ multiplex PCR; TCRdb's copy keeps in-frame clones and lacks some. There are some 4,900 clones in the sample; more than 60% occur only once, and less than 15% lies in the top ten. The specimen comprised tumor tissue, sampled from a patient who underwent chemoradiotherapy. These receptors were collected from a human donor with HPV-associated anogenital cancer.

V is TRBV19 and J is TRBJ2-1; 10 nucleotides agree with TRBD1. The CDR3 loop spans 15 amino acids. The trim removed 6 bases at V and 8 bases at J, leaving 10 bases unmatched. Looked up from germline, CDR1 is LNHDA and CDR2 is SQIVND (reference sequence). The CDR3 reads CASRNGQGVKYEQFF. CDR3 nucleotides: TGTGCCAGTAGAAACGGACAGGGGGTGAAATATGAGCAGTTCTTC.

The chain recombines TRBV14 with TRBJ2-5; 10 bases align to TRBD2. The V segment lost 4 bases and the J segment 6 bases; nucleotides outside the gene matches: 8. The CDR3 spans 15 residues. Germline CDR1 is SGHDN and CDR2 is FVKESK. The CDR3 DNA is TGTGCCAGCAGCCCGTCCGGGACTAGCGTTAAGACCCAGTACTTC. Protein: CASSPSGTSVKTQYF.

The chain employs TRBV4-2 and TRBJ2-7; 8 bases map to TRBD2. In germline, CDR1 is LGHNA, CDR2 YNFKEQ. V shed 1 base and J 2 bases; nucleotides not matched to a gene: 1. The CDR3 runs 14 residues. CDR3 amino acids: CASSQAGGTYEQYF. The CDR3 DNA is TGTGCCAGCAGCCAAGCGGGGGGGACCTACGAGCAGTACTTC.

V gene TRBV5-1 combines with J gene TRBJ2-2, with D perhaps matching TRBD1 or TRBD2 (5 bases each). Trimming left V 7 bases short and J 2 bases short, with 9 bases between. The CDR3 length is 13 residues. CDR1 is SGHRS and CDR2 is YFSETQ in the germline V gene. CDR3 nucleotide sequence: TGCGCCAGCGTGGGGGATAACACCGGGGAGCTGTTTTTT. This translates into CASVGDNTGELFF.

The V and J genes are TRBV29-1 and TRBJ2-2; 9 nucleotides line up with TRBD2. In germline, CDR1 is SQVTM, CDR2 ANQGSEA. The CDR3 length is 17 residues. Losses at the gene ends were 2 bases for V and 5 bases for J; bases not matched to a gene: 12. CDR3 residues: CSVERGGGARSTGELFF. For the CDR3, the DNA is TGCAGCGTTGAACGCGGCGGGGGGGCCCGGAGTACCGGGGAGCTGTTTTTT.

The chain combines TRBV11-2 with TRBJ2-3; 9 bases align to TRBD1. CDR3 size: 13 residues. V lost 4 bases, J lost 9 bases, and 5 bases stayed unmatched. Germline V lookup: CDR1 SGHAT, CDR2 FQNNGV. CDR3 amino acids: CASSSGQGKTQYF. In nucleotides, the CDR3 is TGTGCCAGCAGCTCCGGACAGGGGAAGACGCAGTATTTT.

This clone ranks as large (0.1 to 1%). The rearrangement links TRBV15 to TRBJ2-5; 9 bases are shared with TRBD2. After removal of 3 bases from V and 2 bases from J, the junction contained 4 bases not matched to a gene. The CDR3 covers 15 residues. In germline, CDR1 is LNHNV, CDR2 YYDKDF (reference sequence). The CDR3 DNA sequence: TGTGCCACCAGCAGGGGAGCGGGGGGACAAGAGACCCAGTACTTC. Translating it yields CATSRGAGGQETQYF.

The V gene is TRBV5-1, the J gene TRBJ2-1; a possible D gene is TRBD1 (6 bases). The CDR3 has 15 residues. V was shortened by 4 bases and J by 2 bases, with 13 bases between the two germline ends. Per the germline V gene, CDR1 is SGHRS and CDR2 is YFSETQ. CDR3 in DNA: TGCGCCAGCAGCCCGGACAGTTCAGCCTACAATGAGCAGTTCTTC. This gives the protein CASSPDSSAYNEQFF.

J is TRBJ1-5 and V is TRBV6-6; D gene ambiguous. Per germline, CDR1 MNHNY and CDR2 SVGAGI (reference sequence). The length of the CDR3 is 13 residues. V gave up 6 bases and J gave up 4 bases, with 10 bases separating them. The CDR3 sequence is CASRPTPNQPQHF. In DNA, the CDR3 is TGTGCCAGCAGACCGACGCCTAATCAGCCCCAGCATTTT.

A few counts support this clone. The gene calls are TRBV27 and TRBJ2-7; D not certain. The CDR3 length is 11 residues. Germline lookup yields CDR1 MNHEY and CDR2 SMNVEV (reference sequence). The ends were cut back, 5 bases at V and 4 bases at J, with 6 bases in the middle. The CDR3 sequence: CASSPQYEQYF. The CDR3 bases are TGTGCCAGCAGTCCCCAGTACGAGCAGTACTTC.

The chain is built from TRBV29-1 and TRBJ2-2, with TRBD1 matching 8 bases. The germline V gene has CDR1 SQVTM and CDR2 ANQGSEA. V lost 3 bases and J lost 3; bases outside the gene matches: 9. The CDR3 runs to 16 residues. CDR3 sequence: CSVDYPGQDHTGELFF. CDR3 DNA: TGCAGCGTTGATTATCCGGGACAGGATCACACCGGGGAGCTGTTTTTT.

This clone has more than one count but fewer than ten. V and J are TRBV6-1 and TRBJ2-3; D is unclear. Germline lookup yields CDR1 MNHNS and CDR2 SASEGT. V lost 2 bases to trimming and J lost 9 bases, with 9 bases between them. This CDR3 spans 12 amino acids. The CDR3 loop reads CASSELGRTQYF. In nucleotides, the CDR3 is TGTGCCAGCAGTGAATTAGGCCGGACGCAGTATTTT.

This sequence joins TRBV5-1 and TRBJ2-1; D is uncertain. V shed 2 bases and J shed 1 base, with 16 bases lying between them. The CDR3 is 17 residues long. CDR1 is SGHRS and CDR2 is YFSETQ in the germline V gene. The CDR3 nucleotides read TGCGCCAGCAGCTTAGTCACAACTGGTGGGTCCTACAATGAGCAGTTCTTC. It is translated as CASSLVTTGGSYNEQFF.

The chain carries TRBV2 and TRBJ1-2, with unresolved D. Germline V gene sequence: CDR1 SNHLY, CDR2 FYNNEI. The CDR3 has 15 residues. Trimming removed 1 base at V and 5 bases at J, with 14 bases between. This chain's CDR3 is CASSEGPAARYGYTF. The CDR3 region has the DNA TGTGCCAGCAGTGAAGGACCGGCGGCCCGATATGGCTACACCTTC.

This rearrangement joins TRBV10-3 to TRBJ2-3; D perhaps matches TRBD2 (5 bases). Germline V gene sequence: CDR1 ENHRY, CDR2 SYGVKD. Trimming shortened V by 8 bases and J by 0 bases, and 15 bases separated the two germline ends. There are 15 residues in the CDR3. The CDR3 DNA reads TGTGCCATCGGGGAGAGCGTCACTAGCACAGATACGCAGTATTTT. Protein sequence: CAIGESVTSTDTQYF.

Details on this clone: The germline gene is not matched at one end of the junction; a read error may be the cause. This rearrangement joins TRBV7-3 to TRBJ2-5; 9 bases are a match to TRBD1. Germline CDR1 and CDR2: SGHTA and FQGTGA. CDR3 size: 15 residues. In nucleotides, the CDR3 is TGTGCCAGCAGCATAACCGGGACAGGGAGTGAGACCCAGTACTTC. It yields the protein CASSITGTGSETQYF.

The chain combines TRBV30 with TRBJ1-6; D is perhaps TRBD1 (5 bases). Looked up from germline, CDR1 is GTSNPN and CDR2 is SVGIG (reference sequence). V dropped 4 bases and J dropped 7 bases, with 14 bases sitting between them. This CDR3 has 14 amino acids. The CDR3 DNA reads TGTGCCTGGAAGGGGCTCTCCCTGAATTCACCCCTCCACTTT. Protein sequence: CAWKGLSLNSPLHF.

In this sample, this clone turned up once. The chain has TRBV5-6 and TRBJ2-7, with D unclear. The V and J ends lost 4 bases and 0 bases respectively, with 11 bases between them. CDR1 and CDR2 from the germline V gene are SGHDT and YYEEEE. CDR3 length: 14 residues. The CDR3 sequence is CASSPSTNSYEQYF. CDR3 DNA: TGTGCCAGCAGCCCGTCCACAAACTCCTACGAGCAGTACTTC.

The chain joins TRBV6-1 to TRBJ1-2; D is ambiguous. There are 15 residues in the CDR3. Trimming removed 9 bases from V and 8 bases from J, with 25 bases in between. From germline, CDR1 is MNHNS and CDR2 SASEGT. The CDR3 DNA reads TGTGCCAGTCAGCAACAGCCTCTGGGGTCTCAGGGCTACACCTTC. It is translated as CASQQQPLGSQGYTF.

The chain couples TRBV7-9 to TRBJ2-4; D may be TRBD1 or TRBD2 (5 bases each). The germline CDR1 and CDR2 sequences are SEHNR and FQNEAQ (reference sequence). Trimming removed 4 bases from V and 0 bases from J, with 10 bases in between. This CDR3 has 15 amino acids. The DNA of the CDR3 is TGTGCCAGCAGCTCCGATGGGACAGCCAAAAACATTCAGTACTTC. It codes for CASSSDGTAKNIQYF.